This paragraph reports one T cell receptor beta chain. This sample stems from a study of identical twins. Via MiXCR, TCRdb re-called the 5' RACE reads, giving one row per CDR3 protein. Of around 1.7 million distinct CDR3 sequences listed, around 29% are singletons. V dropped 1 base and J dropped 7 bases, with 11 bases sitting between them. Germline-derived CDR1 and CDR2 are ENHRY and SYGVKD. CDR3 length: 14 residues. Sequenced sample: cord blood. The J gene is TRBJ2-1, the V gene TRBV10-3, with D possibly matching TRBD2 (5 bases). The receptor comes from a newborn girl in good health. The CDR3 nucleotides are TGTGCCATCAGTGAGTACGAGCGGTATAATGAGCAGTTCTTC. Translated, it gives CAISEYERYNEQFF.